Below, one TCR beta chain is given with its context. The data belong to a study of blood T cell repertoires in COVID-19. The overall study: Nucleic acid was either cDNA or gDNA, and it came from T cells, B-cell-depleted T cells, or PBMCs.

Data came from immunoSEQ multiplex PCR; TCRdb stores just in-frame clones and leaves some out. The repertoire includes a few hundred thousand clones, about 85% of them detected once, and about 3.5% sits in the top ten. Trimming took off 2 bases at V and 14 bases at J, with 15 bases between the two ends. CDR3 length equals 12 residues. Germline CDR1 is MNHNS and CDR2 is SASEGT. This TCR derives from a man younger than 35 with active or convalescent COVID-19. Sample: peripheral blood. This chain uses TRBV6-1 with TRBJ1-1, with a tentative D call TRBD1 (5 bases). This CDR3 is CASSEIGWRGFF. CDR3 nucleotide sequence: TGTGCCAGCAGTGAAATCGGGTGGAGGGGCTTCTTT.